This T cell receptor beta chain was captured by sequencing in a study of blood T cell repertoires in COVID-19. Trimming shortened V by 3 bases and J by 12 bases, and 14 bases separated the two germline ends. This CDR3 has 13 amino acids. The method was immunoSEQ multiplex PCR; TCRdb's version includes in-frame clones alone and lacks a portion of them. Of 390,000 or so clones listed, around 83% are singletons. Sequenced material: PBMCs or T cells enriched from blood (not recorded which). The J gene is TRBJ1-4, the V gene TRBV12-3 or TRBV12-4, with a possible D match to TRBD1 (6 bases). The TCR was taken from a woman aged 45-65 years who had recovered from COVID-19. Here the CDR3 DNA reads TGTGCCAGCAGTTTTCAGACAGGTCGGGAACTGTTTTTT. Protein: CASSFQTGRELFF.